The TCR beta chain under discussion was sequenced for a study of blood T cell repertoires in COVID-19. About the study: In each case, the material was cDNA or gDNA derived from T cells, B-cell-depleted T cells, or PBMCs.

Germline CDR1 reads MNHEY; CDR2 reads SMNVEV (reference sequence). This CDR3 contains 12 residues. V was clipped by 5 bases and J by 8 bases; unmatched bases: 5. This clone was seen ten or more times. How the authors handled the data: Amplification with reference gene primers provided the estimates of nucleated cell counts. Clones were sequenced by immunoSEQ multiplex PCR, and TCRdb holds only the in-frame ones, with some missing. V and J calls and clone size are as listed in that table; D and trimming were resolved from the DNA. The sample shows around 380,000 clones, approximately 80% of them seen only once.

The sequenced sample was peripheral blood. The chain employs TRBV27 and TRBJ1-1, with TRBD1 identical over 7 bases. The clonotype originates from a human donor with acute or convalescent COVID-19. The donor label of this sample is uncertain. The CDR3 is CASSDRVREAFF. Here the CDR3 DNA reads TGTGCCAGCAGTGACAGGGTTCGGGAAGCTTTCTTT.